This T cell receptor beta chain emerged from a study of T cells in Graves' hyperthyroidism and ophthalmopathy. This clonotype has more than one count but fewer than ten. The length of the CDR3 is 12 residues. Germline loops: CDR1 ENHRY, CDR2 SYGVKD. V was clipped by 4 bases and J by 5 bases, with 6 bases between them. TCR beta CDR3 regions were amplified from RNA transcripts. Using the HTBI primer set, a first-round RT-PCR was run on the TCR CDR3. Each CDR3 protein gets one entry after TCRdb re-called the multiplex PCR reads with MiXCR. Found here are about 380,000 distinct CDR3 sequences, less than 20% of them singletons; the top ten hold 35% to 45%.

This clonotype was obtained from a man aged 18 to 29 with Graves' ophthalmopathy. Sequencing used blood. The J gene is TRBJ2-1, the V gene TRBV10-3, with no clear D. The CDR3 spells CAISGLNNEQFF. The CDR3 DNA reads TGTGCCATCAGTGGCCTAAACAATGAGCAGTTCTTC.